A selection of T cell receptor beta chains follows, all from one sample in a study of blood T cell repertoires in COVID-19. Assay used: immunoSEQ multiplex PCR; TCRdb lists only in-frame clones, some missing. Of tens of thousands of clones in the sample, about 82% were seen once. The sequenced sample was peripheral blood. Receptors were obtained from a man aged 65-85 years with acute or convalescent COVID-19. Each CDR3 is given with its conserved first and last residue. Each record gives: V gene, D gene, J gene, clone size, CDR3 DNA, CDR3 protein. D genes are given only for firm matches. Clone size appears in some rows only: once, few, many, or a class for an expanded clone.

>TRBV5-1|TRBD1|TRBJ2-2|NA
TGCGCCAGCAGCTTGGATGCACAGGGGCGGCGAGGCACCGGGGAGCTGTTTTTT
CASSLDAQGRRGTGELFF
>TRBV7-9|TRBD2|TRBJ2-3|NA
TGTGCCAGCACCCCTAGCGGGAGTGATACGCAGTATTTT
CASTPSGSDTQYF
>TRBV19|NA|TRBJ1-5|NA
TGTGCCAGTAATAGTGTTGTAGCCAATCAGCCCCAGCATTTT
CASNSVVANQPQHF
>TRBV7-2|NA|TRBJ2-2|NA
TGTGCCAGCAGCTCCACACCGTTCGCGAACACCGGGGAGCTGTTTTTT
CASSSTPFANTGELFF
>TRBV5-1|TRBD2|TRBJ2-5|NA
TGCGCCACATCCAGCGGGAGCTTTCACCAGGCTGGGGAGACCCAGTACTTC
CATSSGSFHQAGETQYF
>TRBV29-1|NA|TRBJ2-7|NA
TGCAGCGTCGGTCCGAGTGGGGCCGAGCAGTACTTC
CSVGPSGAEQYF
>TRBV7-8|NA|TRBJ1-2|NA
TGTGCCAGCAGCTTGAGACGACAAGAAGCTAACTATGGCTACACCTTC
CASSLRRQEANYGYTF
>TRBV5-4|NA|TRBJ2-5|NA
TGTGCCAGCAGCTCGGGTGGCCCGGTATCGTACCAAGAGACCCAGTACTTC
CASSSGGPVSYQETQYF
>TRBV6-5|TRBD1|TRBJ1-5|NA
TGTGCCAGCAGTTACTCAGGGGGCGGGCAGCCCCAGCATTTT
CASSYSGGGQPQHF
>TRBV4-2|NA|TRBJ1-1|NA
TGTGCCAGCAGCCCCTCCTGGGGGGGCTCGAACACTGAAGCTTTCTTT
CASSPSWGGSNTEAFF
>TRBV4-1|TRBD2|TRBJ2-5|once
TGCGCCAGCAGCCAAGAGGGAGTAGCGGGGGGGCGAGAGACCCAGTACTTC
CASSQEGVAGGRETQYF
>TRBV7-2|NA|TRBJ2-5|NA
TGTGCCAGCAGCCCTTATAGCGGACAAGAGACCCAGTACTTC
CASSPYSGQETQYF
>TRBV7-6|NA|TRBJ1-4|once
TGTGCCAGCAGCCAACGTAGTGGGGGCGATGAAAAACTGTTTTTT
CASSQRSGGDEKLFF
>TRBV6-5|TRBD2|TRBJ2-3|NA
TGTGCCAGCAGAGCGGGACTAGCGGGAGAGGGTACGCAGTATTTT
CASRAGLAGEGTQYF
>TRBV7-7|NA|TRBJ2-2|NA
TGTGCCAGCAGCTTAGATTCGGGGAACACCGGGGAGCTGTTTTTT
CASSLDSGNTGELFF
>TRBV29-1|TRBD1|TRBJ2-5|NA
TGCAGCGTTGGGGCAGGGGGTCAAGAGACCCAGTACTTC
CSVGAGGQETQYF
>TRBV7-2|TRBD1|TRBJ1-4|once
TGTGCCAGCAGCCCGACAGGGACTAATGAAAAACTGTTTTTT
CASSPTGTNEKLFF
>TRBV7-2|TRBD1|TRBJ1-1|NA
TGTGCCAGCAGCTTAGAAGGGACAGGGAGCACTGAAGCTTTCTTT
CASSLEGTGSTEAFF
>TRBV19|TRBD1|TRBJ1-2|NA
TGTGCCAGTAGAACCGGGACAGGGGACTTCTATGGCTACACCTTC
CASRTGTGDFYGYTF
>TRBV2|NA|TRBJ2-7|NA
TGTGCCAGCGATGCAAGCGGATACGAGCAGTACTTC
CASDASGYEQYF
>TRBV24-1|NA|TRBJ1-2|NA
TGTGCCACCAGTGAAATTCAGGGCCGAGGCTACACCTTC
CATSEIQGRGYTF
>TRBV9|TRBD1|TRBJ1-1|once
TGTGCCAGCAGCGTACGACAGGGGGAAGCTTTCTTT
CASSVRQGEAFF
>TRBV19|NA|TRBJ2-3|NA
NA
CASTSAVAPDTQYF
>TRBV6-5|TRBD1|TRBJ2-3|NA
TGTGCCAGCAGCTTGGGACAGGGAACAGATACGCAGTATTTT
CASSLGQGTDTQYF
>TRBV6-5|NA|TRBJ1-2|NA
TGTGCCAGCAGTCCAGAGTGGGGGGACCATGGCTACACCTTC
CASSPEWGDHGYTF
>TRBV9|TRBD1|TRBJ1-5|once
TGTGCCAGCAGCGTTTCGGACAGGCGGGATCAGCCCCAGCATTTT
CASSVSDRRDQPQHF
>TRBV20-1|NA|TRBJ1-1|NA
TGCAGTGCCGAGGAAGGATCCGAAGCTTTCTTT
CSAEEGSEAFF
>TRBV27|NA|TRBJ2-5|NA
TGTGCCAGCAGCCCACGGGTCAACGGAGAGACCCAGTACTTC
CASSPRVNGETQYF
>TRBV20-1|NA|TRBJ2-5|NA
TGCAGTGCTGGGATGGAGGGGACCCAGTACTTC
CSAGMEGTQYF
>TRBV7-2|NA|TRBJ2-1|NA
TGTGCCAGCAGCCCGATTGGGATAGCGGATAACAATGAGCAGTTCTTC
CASSPIGIADNNEQFF
>TRBV30|TRBD1|TRBJ2-1|NA
TGTGCCTGGAGTCCAACCGGGACAGGGGCCTACAATGAGCAGTTCTTC
CAWSPTGTGAYNEQFF
>TRBV19|TRBD1|TRBJ1-2|NA
TGTGCCAGTAGCGACAGGGGGTATGGCTACACCTTC
CASSDRGYGYTF
>TRBV9|NA|TRBJ2-5|NA
TGTGCCAGCAGCGTCAGCGGGCTACAAGAGACCCAGTACTTC
CASSVSGLQETQYF
>TRBV3-1/TRBV3-2|NA|TRBJ1-2|NA
TGTGCCAGCAGCCAACAGGGTGGCGGCTACACCTTC
CASSQQGGGYTF
>TRBV19|NA|TRBJ2-5|NA
TGTGCCAGTAGTATAGCGACAGGTTGGGAGACCCAGTACTTC
CASSIATGWETQYF